This TCR beta chain derives from a study of T-cell memory formation after mild COVID-19. Across the whole study: In these data, TCR clusters were largely donor specific.

Points on this clonotype: The antigen remains undetermined.

Germline CDR1 and CDR2: SGDLS and YYNGEE. V shed 1 base and J shed 1 base, with 12 bases lying between them. The CDR3 loop spans 16 amino acids. Regarding the study as a whole: CD4/CD8 balance held among clones contracting day 15 to 85, and later expanders leaned CD4+.

Using constant-segment primers, 5'RACE produced TCR alpha and TCR beta cDNA libraries carrying sample barcodes and UMIs. TCRdb itself ran the 5' RACE reads through MiXCR, one entry per CDR3 protein. Of under 550,000 distinct CDR3 sequences in the sample, 18% were seen once. Material for sequencing was PBMCs or a T cell subset sorted from them (not recorded which). The clonotype originates from an adult woman who had mild COVID-19 (a few samples of this study predate the infection). Cell type and time point are not known. The chain carries TRBV9 and TRBJ1-3; TRBD1 might be the D (5 bases). CDR3 loop: CASSVTHWGSGNTIYF. DNA of the CDR3: TGTGCCAGCAGCGTAACCCACTGGGGGTCTGGAAACACCATATATTTT.